This TCR beta chain originates from a study of T cells expressing NK-cell markers. Study overall: Sorted CD3+CD56+NKG2C+, CD3+CD56+NKG2C- and CD3+CD56-NKG2C+ T cells supplied TCR beta repertoires. One of the eight sequenced donors was seronegative, whereas the other seven were HCMV-seropositive.

TCRdb reanalyzed the 5' RACE reads and collapses them to one entry per CDR3 protein, without DNA. This sample's table has roughly 280,000 distinct CDR3 sequences. Germline CDR1 is SGHRS and CDR2 is YFSETQ. The CDR3 runs to 13 residues. Turning to this clonotype: Its target is not known.

Study conclusions and caveats: These clonotypes additionally ranked first within the CD3+CD56-NKG2C+ fraction of a few donors.

The TCR was taken from a young man in good health. The rearrangement uses TRBV5-1 and TRBJ2-7. The sample was blood T cells: a sorted CD56 or NKG2C T cell subset, CD4+ or CD8+ T cells, or bulk PBMC T cells (not recorded which). The CDR3 protein is CASTSDPTYEQYF.